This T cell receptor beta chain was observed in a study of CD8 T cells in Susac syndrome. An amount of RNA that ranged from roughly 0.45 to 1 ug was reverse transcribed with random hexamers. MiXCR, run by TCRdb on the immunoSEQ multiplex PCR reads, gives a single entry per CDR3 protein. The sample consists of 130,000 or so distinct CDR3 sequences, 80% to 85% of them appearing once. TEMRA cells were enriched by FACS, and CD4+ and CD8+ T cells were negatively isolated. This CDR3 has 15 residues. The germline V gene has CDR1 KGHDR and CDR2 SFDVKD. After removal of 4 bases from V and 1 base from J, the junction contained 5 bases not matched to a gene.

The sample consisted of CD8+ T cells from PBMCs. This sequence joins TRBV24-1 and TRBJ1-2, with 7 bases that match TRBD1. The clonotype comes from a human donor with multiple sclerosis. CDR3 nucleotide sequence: TGTGCCACCAGTGACCCTGGGGACAGTAACTATGGCTACACCTTC. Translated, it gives CATSDPGDSNYGYTF.